Below, 10 T cell receptor beta chains from the same sample are listed, as sequenced in a study of a mutant IDH1 vaccine in newly diagnosed glioma. Time point reported: week 11, during vaccination. What each vaccine dose contained was 300 ug of mutant IDH1 20-mer peptide, accompanied by topical imiquimod. Assay used: immunoSEQ multiplex PCR; TCRdb lists only in-frame clones, some missing. The table has some 60,000 clones, more than 80% seen once; the top ten hold roughly 3.5%. The antigens of these receptors remain unknown. This sample comprised PBMCs, obtained from a glioma patient whose treatment included an IDH1 peptide vaccine. The origin of the receptors is a man aged 30-40 years with glioma.

J is TRBJ1-2 and V is TRBV29-1; a weak D match, TRBD1 (6 bases). Germline V lookup: CDR1 SQVTM, CDR2 ANQGSEA. The CDR3 runs 15 residues. The DNA for the CDR3 is TGCAGTGTCCAGAGCTTCCAGGGGTCGCTCTATGGCTACACCTTC. Residues: CSVQSFQGSLYGYTF.

This chain joins TRBV28 and TRBJ2-7, with D unclear. This CDR3 has 14 amino acids. The germline V and J ends were trimmed by 2 bases and 3 bases, with 11 bases remaining between them. The germline gives CDR1 MDHEN, CDR2 SYDVKM. The CDR3 sequence is CASSLLRTLYEQYF. The CDR3, as DNA: TGTGCCAGCAGTTTACTCCGAACTCTCTACGAGCAGTACTTC.

The genes are TRBV4-1 and TRBJ1-1; D remains unclear. The CDR3 extends over 14 amino acids. Trimming cost V 1 base and J 1 base, with 7 bases left between them. CDR1 and CDR2 from the germline V gene are MGHRA and YSYEKL. CDR3 sequence reads: CASSQVTANTEAFF. CDR3 sequence (DNA): TGCGCCAGCAGCCAAGTAACGGCGAACACTGAAGCTTTCTTT.

V and J are TRBV5-1 and TRBJ1-1, with D maybe TRBD1 (5 bases). Germline lookup yields CDR1 SGHRS and CDR2 YFSETQ. CDR3 size: 13 residues. V was cut by 1 base and J by 4 bases, with 8 bases left in between. The CDR3 DNA reads as TGCGCCAGCAGCTTGCGGGGCGGCACTGAAGCTTTCTTT. Protein product: CASSLRGGTEAFF.

This rearrangement joins TRBV28 to TRBJ2-5, with D unclear. CDR1 is MDHEN, CDR2 SYDVKM, per germline. The V end lost 2 bases, the J end lost 4 bases, and 8 bases lay between the germline ends. There are 13 residues in the CDR3. In nucleotides, the CDR3 is TGTGCCAGCAGTTTAGGCGGTAGAGAGACCCAGTACTTC. Its translation is CASSLGGRETQYF.

The CDR3 nucleotides are TGTGCCAGCAACAACAGGGTCTCCGAGCAGTACTTC. Protein product: CASNNRVSEQYF. V and J are TRBV5-6 and TRBJ2-7; D may be TRBD1 (6 bases). Per the germline V gene, CDR1 is SGHDT and CDR2 is YYEEEE. Trimming pared 6 bases from V and 6 bases from J, leaving 13 bases between. The CDR3 is 12 residues long.

The chain employs TRBV2 and TRBJ2-2; D perhaps matches TRBD1 (6 bases). Trimming pared 4 bases from V and 4 bases from J, leaving 22 bases between. CDR1 and CDR2 (germline): SNHLY, FYNNEI. This CDR3 spans 18 amino acids. The CDR3 DNA reads as TGTGCCAGCAGTGCGGTAAAAGGGGGTGCCCCAAGCACCGGGGAGCTGTTTTTT. Protein sequence: CASSAVKGGAPSTGELFF.

The V gene is TRBV4-3, the J gene TRBJ1-1; D is undetermined. The germline CDR1 and CDR2 sequences are LGHNA and YSLEER. Deletions cut 1 base from V and 2 bases from J, with 14 bases between. The CDR3 spans 16 residues. The DNA of the CDR3 is TGCGCCAGCAGCCAAGGAATATCGCGGATAAACACTGAAGCTTTCTTT. Residues: CASSQGISRINTEAFF.

The chain links TRBV28 to TRBJ1-2; no reliable D call. There are 15 residues in the CDR3. With 5 bases removed from V and 4 bases from J, the gap between germline ends came to 17 bases. Germline CDR1 reads MDHEN; CDR2 reads SYDVKM. CDR3 DNA: TGTGCCAGCAGTCCCCCGGAGGCTAGAACCTATGGCTACACCTTC. Translation: CASSPPEARTYGYTF.

The chain's CDR3 is CASSSGTTNTDTQYF. In nucleotides, the CDR3 is TGTGCCAGCAGTTCCGGGACTACCAACACAGATACGCAGTATTTT. V is TRBV28 and J is TRBJ2-3, with TRBD2 identical over 7 bases. Trimming at V came to 4 bases and at J to 2 bases, leaving 6 bases not matched to a gene. The CDR3 contains 15 residues. Germline lookup yields CDR1 MDHEN and CDR2 SYDVKM.